These T cell receptor beta chains were read from a single sample in a study of cytomegalovirus exposure and HLA in healthy donors. Here immunoSEQ multiplex PCR was the method, and the copy in TCRdb shows in-frame clones only, minus some. This sample's clone table lists around 84,000 clones. The sample taken for sequencing was PBMCs. All receptors come from a young man in good health and CMV-seronegative. Each CDR3 is given with its conserved first and last residue. Each record gives: J gene, V gene, D gene, clone size, CDR3 protein, CDR3 DNA. D genes are given only for firm matches. Size is omitted from some rows. Given values are once, few, many or a class for expanded clones.

TRBJ2-2 TRBV7-3 . . CASSTLTDFTGELFF TGTGCCAGCAGCACGCTGACGGACTTCACCGGGGAGCTGTTTTTT
TRBJ1-2 TRBV15 TRBD1 medium-sized CATSRWDRGLPNYGYTF TGTGCCACCAGCAGATGGGACAGGGGGCTCCCTAACTATGGCTACACCTTC
TRBJ2-7 TRBV5-1 TRBD1 . CASSAGTAPREQYF TGCGCCAGCAGCGCAGGGACAGCCCCTAGGGAGCAGTACTTC
TRBJ2-1 TRBV11-3 TRBD2 . CATSGAYNEQFF TGTGCCACTAGCGGGGCCTACAATGAGCAGTTCTTC
TRBJ2-1 TRBV25-1 TRBD1 . CASSDGQGNYNEQFF TGTGCCAGCAGTGACGGACAGGGGAATTACAATGAGCAGTTCTTC
TRBJ2-7 TRBV28 TRBD1 . CASSNDYPIQGAGYEQYF TGTGCCAGCAGCAACGATTACCCAATACAGGGGGCAGGTTACGAGCAGTACTTC
TRBJ1-2 TRBV19 TRBD1 . CASSSSRQGNYGYTF TGTGCCAGTAGTTCGTCTCGACAGGGGAACTATGGCTACACCTTC
TRBJ2-7 TRBV4-1 . . CASSHGRGRTYEQYF TGCGCCAGCAGCCATGGCAGGGGTCGGACCTACGAGCAGTACTTC
TRBJ2-3 TRBV7-9 . . CASSILLSDTQYF TGTGCCAGCAGCATACTCCTCTCTGATACGCAGTATTTT
TRBJ2-1 TRBV29-1 TRBD2 . CSVGGGGTKKSSYNEQFF TGCAGCGTTGGGGGCGGGGGGACAAAGAAAAGCTCCTACAATGAGCAGTTCTTC
TRBJ2-3 TRBV7-8 . . CASSQGWGSTDTQYF TGTGCCAGCAGCCAGGGGTGGGGAAGCACAGATACGCAGTATTTT
TRBJ1-2 TRBV6-5 . . CASRTANYGYTF TGTGCCAGCCGTACGGCTAACTATGGCTACACCTTC
TRBJ1-2 TRBV18 . . CASSPRLSDYGYTF TGTGCCAGCTCACCACGTCTGTCGGACTATGGCTACACCTTC
TRBJ1-1 TRBV6-5 . . CASRPDNWNTEAFF TGTGCCAGCAGACCGGACAACTGGAACACTGAAGCTTTCTTT
TRBJ2-2 TRBV18 . . CASSPGARGTGELFF TGTGCCAGCTCACCAGGGGCCAGGGGCACCGGGGAGCTGTTTTTT
TRBJ2-1 TRBV6-5 TRBD2 . CASSYGGRAYNEQFF TGTGCCAGCAGTTACGGTGGGAGGGCGTACAATGAGCAGTTCTTC
TRBJ2-1 TRBV15 TRBD1 . CATTQDRGIYNEQFF TGTGCCACCACCCAGGACAGGGGTATTTACAATGAGCAGTTCTTC
TRBJ2-5 TRBV6-6 TRBD2 . CASSSLTSGGETQYF TGTGCCAGCAGTTCCTTGACTAGCGGAGGAGAGACCCAGTACTTC
TRBJ2-6 TRBV7-3 . . CASSYLPPRAGANVLTF TGTGCCAGCAGCTACTTACCCCCCCGGGCTGGGGCCAACGTCCTGACTTTC
TRBJ2-7 TRBV19 . . CATYGLPYEQYF TGTGCCACCTACGGACTGCCCTACGAGCAGTACTTC
TRBJ1-5 TRBV4-3 TRBD1 . CASSQVYGTGLQPQHF TGCGCCAGCAGCCAAGTCTATGGGACAGGATTACAGCCCCAGCATTTT
TRBJ2-3 TRBV6-1 . . CASSEGPTRGTQYF TGTGCCAGCAGTGAAGGCCCTACCAGGGGTACGCAGTATTTT
TRBJ2-5 TRBV30 . . CAWSDSPGGVLETQYF TGTGCTTGGAGTGACTCGCCCGGCGGGGTACTGGAGACCCAGTACTTC
TRBJ2-7 TRBV5-8 . . CASSLGEESYEQYF TGTGCCAGCAGCTTGGGGGAGGAATCCTACGAGCAGTACTTC
TRBJ2-3 TRBV4-2 TRBD2 . CASSQEGGSRPKDTQYF TGTGCCAGCAGCCAAGAGGGCGGGAGCCGTCCAAAAGATACGCAGTATTTT
TRBJ2-7 TRBV9 . . CASSPSTDFYEQYF TGTGCCAGCAGCCCCTCAACAGATTTCTACGAGCAGTACTTC
TRBJ2-3 TRBV27 TRBD2 . CASSLSTSGTDTQYF TGTGCCAGCAGTTTATCGACTAGCGGAACAGATACGCAGTATTTT
TRBJ2-4 TRBV19 TRBD2 . CASSMHSGTSSAIQYF TGTGCCAGTAGTATGCACTCCGGGACTAGCTCTGCCATTCAGTACTTC
TRBJ2-1 TRBV6-5 . . CASSYLRGDEQFF TGTGCCAGCAGTTACCTCAGGGGCGATGAGCAGTTCTTC
TRBJ2-5 TRBV28 . . CASSRGATSLTQETQYF TGTGCCAGCAGTAGGGGGGCGACTAGCCTAACTCAAGAGACCCAGTACTTC
TRBJ2-7 TRBV5-5 . . CASSFPTVTYEQYF TGTGCCAGCAGCTTCCCGACAGTAACCTACGAGCAGTACTTC
TRBJ1-5 TRBV9 . . CASSVGDNSNQPQHF TGTGCCAGCAGCGTGGGAGATAATAGCAATCAGCCCCAGCATTTT
TRBJ2-7 TRBV27 TRBD1 . CASTWGTGAHYEQYF TGTGCCAGCACCTGGGGGACAGGAGCCCACTACGAGCAGTACTTC
TRBJ1-1 TRBV29-1 TRBD1 . CSVGWTGRENTEAFF TGCAGCGTTGGTTGGACAGGCAGGGAGAACACTGAAGCTTTCTTT
TRBJ1-2 TRBV7-2 TRBD1 . CASSPDRSYGYTF TGTGCCAGCAGCCCGGACAGGAGCTATGGCTACACCTTC
TRBJ2-2 TRBV19 TRBD2 . CASSMRGGLGDGELFF TGTGCCAGTAGTATGCGGGGGGGACTTGGCGACGGGGAGCTGTTTTTT
TRBJ1-2 TRBV5-1 . . CASSFDGTTTGGYTF TGCGCCAGCAGCTTCGACGGGACTACAACTGGGGGCTACACCTTC
TRBJ2-7 TRBV28 TRBD2 . CASARLAGLSYEQYF TGTGCCAGCGCACGCCTAGCGGGCCTATCCTACGAGCAGTACTTC
TRBJ1-2 TRBV7-9 . . CASSLAGAGGYTF TGTGCCAGCAGCTTGGCCGGGGCGGGAGGCTACACCTTC
TRBJ2-7 TRBV11-3 . . CASSFGQLPPYEQYF TGTGCCAGCAGCTTTGGACAGCTGCCTCCCTACGAGCAGTACTTC
TRBJ2-7 TRBV9 TRBD1 . CASSVRQGNEQYF TGTGCCAGCAGCGTTAGACAGGGGAACGAGCAGTACTTC
TRBJ2-7 TRBV6-1 TRBD1 . CASRGGQTYEQYF TGTGCCAGCAGAGGGGGACAGACCTACGAGCAGTACTTC
TRBJ1-5 TRBV4-1 TRBD1 . CASSQGTGGAYQPQHF TGCGCCAGCAGCCAAGGGACAGGGGGCGCTTACCAGCCCCAGCATTTT
TRBJ2-7 TRBV7-2 TRBD2 . CASSLREGGYEQYF TGTGCCAGCAGCTTAAGGGAGGGTGGGTACGAGCAGTACTTC
TRBJ2-1 TRBV5-1 TRBD2 . CASSLVIAGDNEQFF TGCGCCAGCAGCTTGGTAATAGCGGGGGACAATGAGCAGTTCTTC
TRBJ1-4 TRBV5-1 . . CASSLTGAYNEKLFF TGCGCCAGCAGCTTAACTGGGGCCTATAATGAAAAACTGTTTTTT
TRBJ2-3 TRBV18 . . CASSPLARDTQYF TGTGCCAGCTCGCCTCTAGCGCGGGATACGCAGTATTTT
TRBJ2-1 TRBV4-3 TRBD2 medium-sized CASSRQTSGDYNEQFF TGCGCCAGCAGCCGGCAGACTAGCGGAGATTACAATGAGCAGTTCTTC